Sequencing of this T cell receptor beta chain was carried out in a study of identifying expanded T cells in peripheral blood. Generated by immunoSEQ multiplex PCR, the TCRdb table keeps only in-frame clones and is missing some. The data hold 75,000 to 95,000 clones, with approximately 90% observed a single time. During the collection period, no donor immune events like infections were recorded. The germline V gene has CDR1 SEHNR and CDR2 FQNEAQ (reference sequence). The CDR3 contains 13 residues. Between the trimmed V and J ends, which lost 1 base and 5 bases, there was a span of 9 bases. The sequenced sample was blood. The origin of this receptor is a person between 18 and 75 years old in good health. The rearrangement links TRBV7-9 to TRBJ2-7, with D unresolved. CDR3 DNA: TGTGCCAGCAGCTTAGGGCCCCGCCACGAGCAGTACTTC. Encoded protein: CASSLGPRHEQYF.